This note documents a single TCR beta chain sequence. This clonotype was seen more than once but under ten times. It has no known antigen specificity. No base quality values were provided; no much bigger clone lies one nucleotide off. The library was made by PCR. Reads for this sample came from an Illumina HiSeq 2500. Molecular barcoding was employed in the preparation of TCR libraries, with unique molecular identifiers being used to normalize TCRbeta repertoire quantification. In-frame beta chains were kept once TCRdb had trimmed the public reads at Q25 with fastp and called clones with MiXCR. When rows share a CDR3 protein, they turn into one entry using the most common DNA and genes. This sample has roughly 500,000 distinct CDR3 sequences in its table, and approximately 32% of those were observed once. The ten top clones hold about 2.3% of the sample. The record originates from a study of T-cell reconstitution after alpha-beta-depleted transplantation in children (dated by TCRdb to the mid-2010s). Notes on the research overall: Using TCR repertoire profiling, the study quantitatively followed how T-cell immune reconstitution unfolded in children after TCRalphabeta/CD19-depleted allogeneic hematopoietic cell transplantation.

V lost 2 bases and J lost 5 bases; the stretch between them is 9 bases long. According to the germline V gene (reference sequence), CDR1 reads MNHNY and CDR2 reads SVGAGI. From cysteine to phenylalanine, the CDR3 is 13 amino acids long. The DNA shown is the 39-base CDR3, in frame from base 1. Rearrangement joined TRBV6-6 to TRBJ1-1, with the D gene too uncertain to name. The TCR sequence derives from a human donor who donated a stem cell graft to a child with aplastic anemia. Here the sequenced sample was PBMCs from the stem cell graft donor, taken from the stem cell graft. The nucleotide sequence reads TGTGCCAGCAGTTACACGTGGGAGACTGAAGCTTTCTTT. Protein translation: CASSYTWETEAFF.